Listed here is a single T cell receptor beta chain. Its matching antigen is unknown. This entry comes from a study of cytomegalovirus exposure and HLA in healthy donors. Study-level results: A missense DCLRE1C variant was associated with V- and J-gene trimming of TCR beta chains in a later analysis, and an independent cohort replicated the association.

V lost 7 bases and J 5 bases, leaving 15 bases between the germline ends. Germline V gives CDR1 LGHNT, CDR2 FRNRAP. This CDR3 is 14 amino acids long. Researchers ran the PCR with 60 Vbeta and 13 Jbeta primers. Sequenced by immunoSEQ multiplex PCR; TCRdb stores in-frame clones only, minus some. The table has around 110,000 clones, 60% to 70% seen once. Sequencing was carried out using PBMCs. This clonotype was sampled from a woman aged 40 to 50 in good health and CMV-seropositive. The genes are TRBV12-5 and TRBJ1-3; D possibly corresponds to TRBD1 (5 bases). The CDR3 nucleotides read TGTGCTAGTGCCCCCCGGGGGACCCGAAACACCATATATTTT. Its translation: CASAPRGTRNTIYF.